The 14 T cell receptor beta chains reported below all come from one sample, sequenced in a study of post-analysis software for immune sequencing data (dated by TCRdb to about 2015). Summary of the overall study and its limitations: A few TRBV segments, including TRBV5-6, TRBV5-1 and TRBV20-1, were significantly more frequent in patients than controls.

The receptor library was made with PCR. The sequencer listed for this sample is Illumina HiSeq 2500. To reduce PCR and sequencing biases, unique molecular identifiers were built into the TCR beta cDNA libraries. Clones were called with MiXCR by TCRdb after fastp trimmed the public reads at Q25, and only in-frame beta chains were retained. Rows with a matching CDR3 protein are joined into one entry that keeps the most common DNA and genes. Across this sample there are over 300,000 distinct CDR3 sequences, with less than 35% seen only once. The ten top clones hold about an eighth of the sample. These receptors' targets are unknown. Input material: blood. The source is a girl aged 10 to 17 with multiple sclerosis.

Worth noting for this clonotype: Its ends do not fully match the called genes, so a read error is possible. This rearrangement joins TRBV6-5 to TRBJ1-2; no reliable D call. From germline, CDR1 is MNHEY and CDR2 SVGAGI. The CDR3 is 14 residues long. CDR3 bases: TGTGCCAGCAGTTACTCCTCCGATAACTATGGCTGCACCTTC. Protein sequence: CASSYSSDNYGCTF.

CDR3 sequence (DNA): TGTGCCAGCAGTTTAGCGGGGGGGCTGGTCAATGAGCAGTTCTTC. Its protein is CASSLAGGLVNEQFF. The chain combines TRBV12-3 or TRBV12-4 with TRBJ2-1; weak D call: TRBD2 (7 bases). V was cut by 0 bases and J by 6 bases, with 12 bases left in between. The CDR3 extends over 15 amino acids.

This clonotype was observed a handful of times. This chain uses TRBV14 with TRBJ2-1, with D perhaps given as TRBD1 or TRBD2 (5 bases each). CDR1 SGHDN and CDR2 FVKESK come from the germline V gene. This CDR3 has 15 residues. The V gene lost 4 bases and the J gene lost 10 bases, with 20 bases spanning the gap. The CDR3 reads CASSRYSGPLGEQFF. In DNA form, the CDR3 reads TGTGCCAGCAGCCGGTACTCGGGACCCCTGGGGGAGCAGTTCTTC.

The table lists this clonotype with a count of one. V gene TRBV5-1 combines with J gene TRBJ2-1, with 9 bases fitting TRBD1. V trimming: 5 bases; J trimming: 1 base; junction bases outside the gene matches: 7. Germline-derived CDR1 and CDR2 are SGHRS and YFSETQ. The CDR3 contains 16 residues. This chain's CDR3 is CASSLQGARSYNEQFF. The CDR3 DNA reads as TGCGCCAGCAGTTTACAGGGGGCTAGGTCCTACAATGAGCAGTTCTTC.

In DNA, the CDR3 is TGTGCCAGCACTCCTACAGGAAATTCACCCCTCCACTTT. The encoded protein is CASTPTGNSPLHF. V and J are TRBV7-9 and TRBJ1-6; D is possibly TRBD1 (5 bases). CDR1 and CDR2 (germline): SEHNR, FQNEAQ (reference sequence). The CDR3 is made up of 13 amino acids. Trimming removed 7 bases from V and 7 bases from J, with 11 bases in between. Full variable domain (missing parts from reference TRBV7-9 and TRBJ1-6): DTGVSQNPRHKITKRGQNVTFRCDPISEHNRLYWYRQTLGQGPEFLTYFQNEAQLEKSRLLSDRFSAERPKGSFSTLEIQRTEQGDSAMYLCASTPTGNSPLHFGNGTRLTVT.

The CDR3 reads CASSLQDYEQYF. The CDR3, as DNA: TGTGCCAGCAGTTTACAGGACTACGAGCAGTACTTC. The chain carries TRBV12-3 or TRBV12-4 and TRBJ2-7, with no clear D. This CDR3 comprises 12 residues. Trimming shortened V by 2 bases and J by 3 bases, and 5 bases separated the two germline ends.

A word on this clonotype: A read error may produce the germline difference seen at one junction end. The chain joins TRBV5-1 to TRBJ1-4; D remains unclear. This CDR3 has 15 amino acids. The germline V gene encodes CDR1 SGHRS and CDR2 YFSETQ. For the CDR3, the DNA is TGCGCCTGCAGCTCGTCCCAGGACCGGGGTGAAAAACTGTTTTTT. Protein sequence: CACSSSQDRGEKLFF.

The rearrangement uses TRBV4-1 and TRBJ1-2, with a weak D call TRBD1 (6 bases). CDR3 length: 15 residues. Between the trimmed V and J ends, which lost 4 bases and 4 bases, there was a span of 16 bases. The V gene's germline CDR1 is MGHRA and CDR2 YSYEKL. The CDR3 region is CASSLIPGGSYGYTF. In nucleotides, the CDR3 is TGCGCCAGCAGCCTAATTCCGGGGGGCAGCTATGGCTACACCTTC.

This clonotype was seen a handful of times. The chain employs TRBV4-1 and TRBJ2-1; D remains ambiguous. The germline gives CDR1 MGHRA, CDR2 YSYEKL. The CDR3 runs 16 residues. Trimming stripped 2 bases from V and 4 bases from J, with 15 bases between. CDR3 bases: TGCGCCAGCAGCCAATTCCGCGGCGTGGCGTACAATGAGCAGTTCTTC. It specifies CASSQFRGVAYNEQFF.

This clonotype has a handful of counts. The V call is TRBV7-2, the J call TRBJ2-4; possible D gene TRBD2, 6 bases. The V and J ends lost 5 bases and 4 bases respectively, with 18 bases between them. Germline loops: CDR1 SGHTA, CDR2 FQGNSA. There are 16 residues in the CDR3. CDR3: CASSPLTGTGKNIQYF. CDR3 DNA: TGTGCCAGCAGCCCCTTGACCGGGACTGGTAAAAACATTCAGTACTTC.

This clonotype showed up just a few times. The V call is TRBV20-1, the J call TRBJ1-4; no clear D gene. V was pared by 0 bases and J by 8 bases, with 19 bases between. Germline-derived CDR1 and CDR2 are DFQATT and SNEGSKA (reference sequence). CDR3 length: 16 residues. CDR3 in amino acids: CSARDLDRSWREKLFF. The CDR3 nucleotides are TGCAGTGCTAGAGATTTGGATCGGTCCTGGCGGGAAAAACTGTTTTTT.

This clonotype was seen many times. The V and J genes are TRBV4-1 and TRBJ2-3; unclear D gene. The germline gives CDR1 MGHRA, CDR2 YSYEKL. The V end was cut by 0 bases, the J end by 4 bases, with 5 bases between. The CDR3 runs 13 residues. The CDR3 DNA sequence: TGCGCCAGCAGCCAAGATGGCCCAGATACGCAGTATTTT. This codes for CASSQDGPDTQYF.

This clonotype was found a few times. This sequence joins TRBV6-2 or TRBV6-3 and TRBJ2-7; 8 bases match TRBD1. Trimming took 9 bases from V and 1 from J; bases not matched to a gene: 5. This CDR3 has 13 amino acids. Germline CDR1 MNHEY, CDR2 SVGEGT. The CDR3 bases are TGTGCCAGTAACCGGGACAGGTCCTACGAGCAGTACTTC. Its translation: CASNRDRSYEQYF.

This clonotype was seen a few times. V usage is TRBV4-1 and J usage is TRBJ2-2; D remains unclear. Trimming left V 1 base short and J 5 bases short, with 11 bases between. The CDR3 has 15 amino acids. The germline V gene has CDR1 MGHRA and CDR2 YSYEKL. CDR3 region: CASSQGVLRTGELFF. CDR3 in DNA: TGCGCCAGCAGCCAAGGGGTCCTTAGGACCGGGGAGCTGTTTTTT.